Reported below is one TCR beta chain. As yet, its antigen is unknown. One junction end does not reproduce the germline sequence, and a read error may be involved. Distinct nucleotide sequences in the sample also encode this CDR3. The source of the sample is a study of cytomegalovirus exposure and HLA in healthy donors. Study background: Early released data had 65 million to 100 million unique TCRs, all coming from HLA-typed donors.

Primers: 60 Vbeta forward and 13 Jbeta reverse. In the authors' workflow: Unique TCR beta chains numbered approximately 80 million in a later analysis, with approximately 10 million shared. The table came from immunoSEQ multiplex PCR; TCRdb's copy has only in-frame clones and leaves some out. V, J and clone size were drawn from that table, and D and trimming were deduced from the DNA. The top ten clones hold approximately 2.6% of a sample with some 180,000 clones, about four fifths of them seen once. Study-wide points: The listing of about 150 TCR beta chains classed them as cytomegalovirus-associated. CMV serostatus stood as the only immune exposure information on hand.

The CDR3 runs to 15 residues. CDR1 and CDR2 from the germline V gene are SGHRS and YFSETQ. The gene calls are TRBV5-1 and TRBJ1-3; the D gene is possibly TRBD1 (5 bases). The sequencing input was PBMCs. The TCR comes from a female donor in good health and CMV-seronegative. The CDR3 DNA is TGCGCCAGCAGCTTGGCGGGGGGAGCGGGAAACACCATATACTTT. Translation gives CASSLAGGAGNTIYF.